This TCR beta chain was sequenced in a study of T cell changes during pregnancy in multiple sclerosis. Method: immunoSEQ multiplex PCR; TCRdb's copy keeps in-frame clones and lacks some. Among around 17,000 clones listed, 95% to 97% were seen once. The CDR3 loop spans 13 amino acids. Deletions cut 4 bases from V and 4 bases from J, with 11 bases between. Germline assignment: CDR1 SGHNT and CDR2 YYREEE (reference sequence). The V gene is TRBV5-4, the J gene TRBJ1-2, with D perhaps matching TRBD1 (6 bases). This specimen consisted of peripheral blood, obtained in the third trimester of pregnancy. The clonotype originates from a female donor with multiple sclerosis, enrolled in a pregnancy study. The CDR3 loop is CASSESGVYGYTF. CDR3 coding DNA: TGTGCCAGCAGCGAATCAGGGGTCTATGGCTACACCTTC.